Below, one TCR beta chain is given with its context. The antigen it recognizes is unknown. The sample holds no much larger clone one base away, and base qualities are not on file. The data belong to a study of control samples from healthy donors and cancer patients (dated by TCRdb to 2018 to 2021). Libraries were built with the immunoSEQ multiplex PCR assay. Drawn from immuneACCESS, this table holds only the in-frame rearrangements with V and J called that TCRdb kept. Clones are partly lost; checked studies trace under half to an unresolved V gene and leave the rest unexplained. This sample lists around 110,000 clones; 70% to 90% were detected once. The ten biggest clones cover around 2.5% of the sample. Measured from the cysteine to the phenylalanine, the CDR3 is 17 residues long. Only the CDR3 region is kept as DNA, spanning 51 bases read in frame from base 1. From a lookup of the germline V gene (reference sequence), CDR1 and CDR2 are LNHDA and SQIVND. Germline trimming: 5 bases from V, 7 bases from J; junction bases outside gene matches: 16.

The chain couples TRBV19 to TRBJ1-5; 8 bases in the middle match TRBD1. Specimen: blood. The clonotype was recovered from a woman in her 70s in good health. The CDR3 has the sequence CASSPRTGIVSRQPQHF. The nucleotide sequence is TGTGCCAGTAGTCCACGGACAGGGATCGTTTCGAGACAGCCCCAGCATTTT.